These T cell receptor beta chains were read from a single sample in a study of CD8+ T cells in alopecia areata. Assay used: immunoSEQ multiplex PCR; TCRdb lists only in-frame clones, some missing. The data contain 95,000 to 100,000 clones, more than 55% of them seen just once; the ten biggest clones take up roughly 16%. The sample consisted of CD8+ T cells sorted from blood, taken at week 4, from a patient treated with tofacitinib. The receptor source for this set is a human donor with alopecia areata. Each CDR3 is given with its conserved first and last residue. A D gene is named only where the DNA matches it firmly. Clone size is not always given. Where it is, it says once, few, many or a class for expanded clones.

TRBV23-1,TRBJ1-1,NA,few,TGCGCCAGCAGTCAATTAGCGTCTCGGGTCTTT,CASSQLASRVF
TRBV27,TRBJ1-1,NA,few,TGTGCCAGCAGTTTGGGACCGATGAACACTGAAGCTTTCTTT,CASSLGPMNTEAFF
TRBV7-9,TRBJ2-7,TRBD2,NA,TGTGCCAGCAGCCCCCCGGAGCGGGAGGGCCCCCACGAGCAGTACTTC,CASSPPEREGPHEQYF
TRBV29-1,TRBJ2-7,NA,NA,TGCAGCGTTAGAAGGACACCCTACTACGAGCAGTACTTC,CSVRRTPYYEQYF
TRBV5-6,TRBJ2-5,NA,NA,TGTGCCAGCAGCTTGGTAAACGGGGTAGAGACCCAGTACTTC,CASSLVNGVETQYF
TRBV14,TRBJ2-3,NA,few,TGTGCCAGCAGCCAAGACCGCCTCTCCACAGATACGCAGTATTTT,CASSQDRLSTDTQYF
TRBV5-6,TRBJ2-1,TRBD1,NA,TGTGCCAGCAGCTTTAGTGGGACAGGGGCCTACAATGAGCAGTTCTTC,CASSFSGTGAYNEQFF
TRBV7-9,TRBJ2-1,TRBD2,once,TGTGCCAGCAGCTTCGTTCTAGCGGCTGACAATGAGCAGTTCTTC,CASSFVLAADNEQFF
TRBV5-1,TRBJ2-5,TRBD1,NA,TGCGCCAGCAGCGCCTCTGTGACAGGGGTCGAGTCGACGACCCAGTACTTC,CASSASVTGVESTTQYF
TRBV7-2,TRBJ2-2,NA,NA,TGTGCCAGCAGCTTAGGACCCCTTAGCGCCGGGGAGCTGTTTTTT,CASSLGPLSAGELFF
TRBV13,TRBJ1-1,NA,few,TGTGCCAGCAGCCCACCCGGGGGCGCGGAGGCTGAAGCTTTCTTT,CASSPPGGAEAEAFF
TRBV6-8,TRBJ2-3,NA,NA,TGTGCCAGCAGTTACCCCCTTGGGATTGGAACAGATACGCAGTATTTT,CASSYPLGIGTDTQYF
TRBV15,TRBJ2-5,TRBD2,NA,TGTGCCACCAGCGGAGGACTAGCGCGAGAGACCCAGTACTTC,CATSGGLARETQYF
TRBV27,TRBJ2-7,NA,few,TGTGCCAGCAGTTTAGGGGCAATCAGCTACGAGCAGTACTTC,CASSLGAISYEQYF
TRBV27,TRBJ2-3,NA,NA,TGTGCCAGCAGTCCGGGAGCCGGTGTTTTGGCAGATACGCAGTATTTT,CASSPGAGVLADTQYF
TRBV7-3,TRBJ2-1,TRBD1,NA,TGTGCCAGCAGCTCAGGGGGCAATGAGCAGTTCTTC,CASSSGGNEQFF
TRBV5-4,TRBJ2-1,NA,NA,TGTGCCAGCAGCCCAAGGACCGTGGATGAGCAGTTCTTC,CASSPRTVDEQFF
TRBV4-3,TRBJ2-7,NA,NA,TGCGCCAGCAGCCAAGAGGGTACGGGAGAGAGTAGTTACTACGAGCAGTACTTC,CASSQEGTGESSYYEQYF
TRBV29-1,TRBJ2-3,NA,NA,TGCAGCGTGATGGGACCCCAGCCTGGCACAGATACGCAGTATTTT,CSVMGPQPGTDTQYF
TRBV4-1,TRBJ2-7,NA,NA,TGCGCCAGCAGCCAAGGGGGAGCGGGTCTCGAGCAGTACTTC,CASSQGGAGLEQYF
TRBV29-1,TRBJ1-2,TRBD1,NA,TGCAGCGTTGAAGACGGACAGGGGATAGGCTACACCTTC,CSVEDGQGIGYTF
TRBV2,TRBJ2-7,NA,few,TGTGCCAGCAGTTTAAGTACAGGCGTCTACGAGCAGTACTTC,CASSLSTGVYEQYF
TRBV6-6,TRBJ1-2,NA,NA,TGTGCCAGCACCCTTTCTGTGACCCTCAACTATGGCTACACCTTC,CASTLSVTLNYGYTF
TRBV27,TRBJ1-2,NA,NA,TGTGCCAGCAGTTTATCCCCCCCGGGAGGCTACACCTTC,CASSLSPPGGYTF
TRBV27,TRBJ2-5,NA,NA,TGTGCCAGCAGGCCAGGGACTCTCTCGTATGAGACCCAGTACTTC,CASRPGTLSYETQYF
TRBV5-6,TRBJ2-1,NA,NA,TGTGCCAGCGGGAGGTGGGACCAGATATACAATGAGCAGTTCTTC,CASGRWDQIYNEQFF
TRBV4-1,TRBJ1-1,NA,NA,TGCGCCAGCAGCGGACGGGGGGCGTCTCCTGAAGCTTTCTTT,CASSGRGASPEAFF
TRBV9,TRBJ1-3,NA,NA,TGTGCCAGCAGCTCCGAAGCCGGGGTCTCTGGAAACACCATATATTTT,CASSSEAGVSGNTIYF
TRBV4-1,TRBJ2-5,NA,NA,TGCGCCAGCAGTCCTCCGGGGGAAGAGACCCAGTACTTC,CASSPPGEETQYF